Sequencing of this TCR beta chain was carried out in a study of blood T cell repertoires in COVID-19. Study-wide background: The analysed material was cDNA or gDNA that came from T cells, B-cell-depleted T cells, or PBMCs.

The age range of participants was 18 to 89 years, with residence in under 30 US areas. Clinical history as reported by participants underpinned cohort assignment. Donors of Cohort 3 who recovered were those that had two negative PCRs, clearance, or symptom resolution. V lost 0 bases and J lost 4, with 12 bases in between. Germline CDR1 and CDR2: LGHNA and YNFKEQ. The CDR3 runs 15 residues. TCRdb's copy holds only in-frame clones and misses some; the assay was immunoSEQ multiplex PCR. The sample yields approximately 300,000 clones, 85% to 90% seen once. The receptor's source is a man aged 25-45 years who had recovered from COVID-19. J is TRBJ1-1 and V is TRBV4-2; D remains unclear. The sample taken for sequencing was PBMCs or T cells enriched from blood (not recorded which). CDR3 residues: CASSQDRQFPTEAFF. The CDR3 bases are TGTGCCAGCAGCCAAGATCGTCAGTTTCCCACTGAAGCTTTCTTT.